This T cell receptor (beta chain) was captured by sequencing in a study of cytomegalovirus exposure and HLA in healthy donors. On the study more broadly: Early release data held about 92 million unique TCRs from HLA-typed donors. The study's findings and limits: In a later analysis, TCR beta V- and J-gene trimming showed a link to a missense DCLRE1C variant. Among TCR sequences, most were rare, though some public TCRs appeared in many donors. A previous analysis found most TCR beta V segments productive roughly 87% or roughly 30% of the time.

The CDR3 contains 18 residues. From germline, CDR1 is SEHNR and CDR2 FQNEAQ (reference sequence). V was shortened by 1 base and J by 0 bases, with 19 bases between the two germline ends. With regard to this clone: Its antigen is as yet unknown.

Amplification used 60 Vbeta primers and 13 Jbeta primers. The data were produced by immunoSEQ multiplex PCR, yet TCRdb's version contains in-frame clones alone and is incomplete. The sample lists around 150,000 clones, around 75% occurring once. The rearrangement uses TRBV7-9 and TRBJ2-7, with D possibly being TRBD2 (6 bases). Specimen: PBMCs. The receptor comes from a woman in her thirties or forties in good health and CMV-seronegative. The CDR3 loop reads CASSLVGGALGNSYEQYF. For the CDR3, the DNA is TGTGCCAGCAGCTTAGTCGGCGGGGCGTTGGGCAACTCCTACGAGCAGTACTTC.